There are a few counts of the clone carrying this T cell receptor beta chain. What it binds is unknown. The data were obtained in a study of early T cells in non-severe SARS-CoV-2 infection. Unique molecular identifiers tagged individual cDNA molecules. TCRdb reprocessed the 5' RACE reads via MiXCR and lists one record per CDR3 protein. Among 54,000 or so distinct CDR3 sequences listed, approximately 5.6% were seen once. Study-wide findings and caveats: The study's VDJdb matching favored anti-spike CD8 responses and missed private and CD4 specificities.

V shed 0 bases and J shed 2 bases, with 5 bases lying between them. Germline CDR1 SGHNT, CDR2 YYREEE (reference sequence). The CDR3 has 13 residues. Sequencing input: whole blood. The chain joins TRBV5-4 to TRBJ2-5; no reliable D call. This receptor was identified in an adult who was a healthcare worker with PCR-confirmed SARS-CoV-2 infection or an uninfected control (not recorded which). CDR3 bases: TGTGCCAGCAGCTTGGCCAGACAAGAGACCCAGTACTTC. Protein product: CASSLARQETQYF.